Described below is a single T cell receptor (beta chain) sequence and its context. The data were obtained in a study of control samples from healthy donors and cancer patients. Trimming cost V 6 bases and J 7 bases, with 22 bases left between them. CDR3 length: 16 amino acids. In germline, CDR1 is SEHNR, CDR2 FQNEAQ (reference sequence). Using immunoSEQ multiplex PCR, the repertoire was profiled, and TCRdb retains in-frame clones only, with some absent. The table shows roughly 170,000 clones, with approximately 91% occurring only once. This receptor was obtained from a woman aged 40 to 50 in good health. The sequencing input was blood. The rearrangement links TRBV7-9 to TRBJ2-1; a weak D match, TRBD1 (6 bases). In DNA form, the CDR3 reads TGTGCCAGCAGTTTCCCGGTAGCAGGGGATGTAAATGAGCAGTTCTTC. This encodes CASSFPVAGDVNEQFF.